This TCR beta chain was retrieved from a study of CD8+ T cells in alopecia areata. Overall study results and limits: Persistence of many expanded lesional clones was seen in scalp and blood during tofacitinib. When scalp samples are sequenced, resident alphabeta T cells of normal skin are also captured.

In the case of this clone: Its specificity is unknown.

Treatment described: oral pan-JAK inhibitor, 5-10 mg twice daily. Researchers took lesional scalp punch biopsies and peripheral blood from people who were alopecia areata patients. In each case, RNA was isolated and then reverse transcribed into cDNA as the sequencing template. The repertoire was sequenced with immunoSEQ multiplex PCR; TCRdb's copy has only in-frame clones and lacks some. The sample includes approximately 220,000 clones, more than 30% of them seen just once. Per germline, CDR1 MNHEY and CDR2 SMNVEV (reference sequence). This CDR3 spans 11 amino acids. J was trimmed by 11 bases and V by 6 bases; bases with no gene match: 3.

This TCR was sampled from a human donor with alopecia areata. This specimen consisted of CD4+ T cells sorted from blood, obtained at week 34, from a patient treated with tofacitinib. The rearrangement links TRBV27 to TRBJ1-1; 10 bases agree with TRBD1. CDR3 sequence reads: CASRGQGGAFF. The CDR3 region has the DNA TGTGCCAGCAGAGGACAGGGGGGGGCTTTCTTT.